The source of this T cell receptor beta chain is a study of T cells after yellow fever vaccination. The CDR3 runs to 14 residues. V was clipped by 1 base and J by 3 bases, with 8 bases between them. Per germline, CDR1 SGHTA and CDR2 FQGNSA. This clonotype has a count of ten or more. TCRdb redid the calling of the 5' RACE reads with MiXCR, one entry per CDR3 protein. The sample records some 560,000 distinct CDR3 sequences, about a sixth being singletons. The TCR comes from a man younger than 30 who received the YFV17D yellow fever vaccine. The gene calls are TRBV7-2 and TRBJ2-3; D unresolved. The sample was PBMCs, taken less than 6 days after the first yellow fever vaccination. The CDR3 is CASSLDVGTDTQYF. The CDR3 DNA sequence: TGTGCCAGCAGCTTAGATGTGGGGACAGATACGCAGTATTTT.